This T cell receptor (beta chain) was captured in a study of vaccination and CD4 T cells after COVID-19. Treatment defined: approximately nine-day PBMC culture with coronavirus spike peptide pools or control peptides (ViraFEST assay). An Oncomine TCR Beta short-read assay was used to sequence the DNA from cultured CD4+ T cells. TCRdb analysed the PCR reads with MiXCR anew, one entry per CDR3 protein. The table has 16,000 or so distinct CDR3 sequences, about two fifths seen once. This clonotype was seen once. Antigen unknown. Trimming cost V 1 base and J 2 bases; bases outside gene matches: 1. The CDR3 has 16 amino acids. The germline gives CDR1 MDHEN, CDR2 SYDVKM.

The chain has TRBV28 and TRBJ2-6; TRBD2 agrees at 8 bases. The TCR sequence derives from a human donor who had recovered from COVID-19. Sample: CD4+ T cells from blood, cultured in vitro, taken after SARS-CoV-2 vaccination. The CDR3 spells CASSLYGGAGANVLTF. CDR3 coding DNA: TGTGCCAGCAGTTTATACGGGGGGGCTGGGGCCAACGTCCTGACTTTC.